The T cell receptor (beta chain) described here comes from a study of human T cells and chemical hapten exposure. Study-wide background: Scalp application of diphenylcyclopropenone was performed weekly in patients across the entire approximately 24-week study. Small volume differences among pooled libraries mainly caused per-sample TCR yield variation.

V was cut by 4 bases and J by 3 bases, with 16 bases left in between. Germline CDR1 reads DFQATT; CDR2 reads SNEGSKA (reference sequence). The CDR3 loop spans 14 amino acids. The time point denotes: pre-sensitization, week 0. The treatment here: therapeutic diphenylcyclopropenone sensitization with weekly scalp DPC. General study results and limits: Expanded TCRs showed more large CDR3 clusters than pre-sensitization or healthy control sets. Positively correlated with patch test score were the counts of PT1 expanded TCRs.

Concerning this clonotype itself: The antigen is not known.

Using its own MiXCR run on the RACE reads, TCRdb lists one record per CDR3 protein. The sample records about 380,000 distinct CDR3 sequences, approximately 5.1% being singletons. This receptor was taken from a woman aged 45 to 65 with alopecia areata. Some clones in this sample may be carry-over from other donors' samples. The genes are TRBV20-1 and TRBJ2-7, with D perhaps TRBD1 or TRBD2 (6 bases each). The sequencing here drew on whole blood, taken in connection with sensitization to the hapten diphenylcyclopropenone (DPC). CDR3: CSAIKRGEVYEQYF. CDR3 coding DNA: TGCAGTGCTATAAAGAGGGGGGAAGTCTACGAGCAGTACTTC.